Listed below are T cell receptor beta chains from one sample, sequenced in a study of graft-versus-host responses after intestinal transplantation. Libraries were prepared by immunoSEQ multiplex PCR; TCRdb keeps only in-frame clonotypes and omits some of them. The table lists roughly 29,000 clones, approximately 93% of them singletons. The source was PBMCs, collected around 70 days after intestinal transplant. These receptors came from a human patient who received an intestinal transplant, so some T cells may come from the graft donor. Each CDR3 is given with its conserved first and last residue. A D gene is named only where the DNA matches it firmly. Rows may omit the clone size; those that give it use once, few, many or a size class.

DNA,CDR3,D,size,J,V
TGTGCCAGCACCACCACCCGGGGGAAAGGGGGGGAACCTGAAGCTTTCTTT,CASTTTRGKGGEPEAFF,.,.,TRBJ1-1,TRBV25-1
TGTGCCAGCAGCTTGTGGGGGGGCACTGAAGCTTTCTTT,CASSLWGGTEAFF,.,.,TRBJ1-1,TRBV7-9
TGTGCTAGTGGGCCTGCCGGCTCCTATAATTCACCCCTCCACTTT,CASGPAGSYNSPLHF,.,.,TRBJ1-6,TRBV12-5
TGTGCCAGCAGCTCGAATATGAACACTGAAGCTTTCTTT,CASSSNMNTEAFF,.,.,TRBJ1-1,TRBV7-9
TGTGCCAGCAGCCCGCGGGACGGACCCTCTGGAAACACCATATATTTT,CASSPRDGPSGNTIYF,.,.,TRBJ1-3,TRBV11-3
TGTGCCAGCAGTTTACGACAGGGAATAGCTGGCGAGCAGTACTTC,CASSLRQGIAGEQYF,TRBD1,.,TRBJ2-7,TRBV6-5
TGTGCCAGCACCGAGACAGGCCTCTCTGGAAACACCATATATTTT,CASTETGLSGNTIYF,.,.,TRBJ1-3,TRBV28
TGTGCCAGCAGTGGCCCTAACCTTGAAGCTTTCTTT,CASSGPNLEAFF,.,.,TRBJ1-1,TRBV27
TGTGCCAGCAGCCAGGGTGGTCAGCCCCAGCATTTT,CASSQGGQPQHF,.,.,TRBJ1-5,TRBV7-6
TGTGCCAGCAGCCCTCTAGCGGGGGGCCTGGATACGCAGTATTTT,CASSPLAGGLDTQYF,TRBD2,.,TRBJ2-3,TRBV7-2
TGTGCCACCAGCTTGGGACTACCCCAGACCTACAATGAGCAGTTCTTC,CATSLGLPQTYNEQFF,TRBD2,.,TRBJ2-1,TRBV15
TGTGCCATCAGTGAGTCAGTAGTCTCTGAGCAGTTCTTC,CAISESVVSEQFF,.,.,TRBJ2-1,TRBV10-3
TGTGCCAGCAGCTTAACGGAGAAACGGGACTATGGCTACACCTTC,CASSLTEKRDYGYTF,.,.,TRBJ1-2,TRBV11-2
TGTGCCAGCAGCCCGACTAGCACAGATACGCAGTATTTT,CASSPTSTDTQYF,.,.,TRBJ2-3,TRBV13
TGCGCCAGCAGCTTGGCCTACAGGCTGCGAAGCGGCTACACCTTC,CASSLAYRLRSGYTF,.,.,TRBJ1-2,TRBV5-1
TGTGCCAGTAGTGAAAGGGACAATATCTACGAGCAGTACTTC,CASSERDNIYEQYF,.,.,TRBJ2-7,TRBV19
TGTGCCAGCAGCCTTTCGTTGAGCGGAGAGGCAAATCAGCCCCAGCATTTT,CASSLSLSGEANQPQHF,.,.,TRBJ1-5,TRBV7-9
TGCGCCAGCAGCCATCTACCGAATGTCGACGAGCAGTACTTC,CASSHLPNVDEQYF,.,.,TRBJ2-7,TRBV4-1
TGCGCCAGCAGCCAAGATAGGGAGGGTCTGGACTGCGAGCAGTACTTC,CASSQDREGLDCEQYF,TRBD2,few,TRBJ2-7,TRBV4-3
TGTGCCATTAACCGGGACAGGGGGCCGCGGAACACCGGGGAGCTGTTTTTT,CAINRDRGPRNTGELFF,TRBD1,.,TRBJ2-2,TRBV9
TGTGCCAGCAGCCAGAATCCGGAAGGGGCCCCAGATACGCAGTATTTT,CASSQNPEGAPDTQYF,.,.,TRBJ2-3,TRBV28
TGTGCCAGTAACCCCGGGCCGCCGGGCCAGCCCCAGCATTTT,CASNPGPPGQPQHF,.,.,TRBJ1-5,TRBV19
TGCGCCAGCAGTCGTACAGGGGATGAGCAGTTCTTC,CASSRTGDEQFF,TRBD1,.,TRBJ2-1,TRBV4-1
TGTGCCAGTAGTCCCCAGGGCAGCTCCTACGAGCAGTACTTC,CASSPQGSSYEQYF,.,.,TRBJ2-7,TRBV19
TGTGCCAGCAGTTTCGTAGCGGGAGCTGGGACAGATACGCAGTATTTT,CASSFVAGAGTDTQYF,TRBD2,.,TRBJ2-3,TRBV27
TGTGCCAGCAGTCTTACTCGGGGAAGCGGCTACACCTTC,CASSLTRGSGYTF,.,.,TRBJ1-2,TRBV27
TGTGCCAGCAGTCCTACAGGGGGAGTCTATGGCTACACCTTC,CASSPTGGVYGYTF,TRBD1,.,TRBJ1-2,TRBV25-1
TGTGCCAGCAGTCAGGGACTAGCGGGGCTATACCAAGAGACCCAGTACTTC,CASSQGLAGLYQETQYF,TRBD2,.,TRBJ2-5,TRBV27
TGTGCCACCAGCAACCAAGACAGGGAAGACTCACCCCTCCACTTT,CATSNQDREDSPLHF,TRBD1,.,TRBJ1-6,TRBV15
TGTGCCAGCAGCGTAGCTACTGAGGTGGGCTCGAACACTGAAGCTTTCTTT,CASSVATEVGSNTEAFF,.,.,TRBJ1-1,TRBV9
TGCGCCAGCAGCTCATTAGCGGGGGGGCCCACAGATACGCAGTATTTT,CASSSLAGGPTDTQYF,TRBD2,once,TRBJ2-3,TRBV4-1
TGTGCCAGCAGTGCGGCAGGGTTAAATGCTTTGAGCTCCTACGAGCAGTACTTC,CASSAAGLNALSSYEQYF,.,.,TRBJ2-7,TRBV6-1
TGTGCCAGCAGTTTACAGGGGGCGAATAATGAAAAACTGTTTTTT,CASSLQGANNEKLFF,TRBD1,.,TRBJ1-4,TRBV5-8
TGTGCCAGCAGTTCTAGCTCGGGACTATTTGAGACCCAGTACTTC,CASSSSSGLFETQYF,TRBD2,few,TRBJ2-5,TRBV6-1
TGTGCCAGCAGTTTATCCCGGGGCCGGGCAGATACGCAGTATTTT,CASSLSRGRADTQYF,.,.,TRBJ2-3,TRBV27
TGTGCCAGTAGTCAGGGGGCGCGCCAGCCCCAGCATTTT,CASSQGARQPQHF,TRBD1,few,TRBJ1-5,TRBV19
TGCGCCAGCAGCTTGGGGCCAAATCCCTACGAGCAGTACTTC,CASSLGPNPYEQYF,.,once,TRBJ2-7,TRBV5-1
TGTGCCAGCAGGGGACCCCTAACGGAAAAACTGTTTTTT,CASRGPLTEKLFF,.,few,TRBJ1-4,TRBV2